The present T cell receptor (beta chain) was sequenced within a study of shared clonotypes between healthy human individuals. The CDR3 is 15 amino acids. V lost 2 bases, J lost 1 base, and 1 base stayed unmatched. CDR1 and CDR2 (germline): SGHVS, FNYEAQ. Assay execution took place at the deep level. Here immunoSEQ multiplex PCR was the method, and the copy in TCRdb shows in-frame clones only, minus some. The table shows some 470,000 clones, with less than 80% occurring only once. This sequence joins TRBV7-6 and TRBJ2-2, with 7 bases aligning to TRBD2. This TCR came from a woman aged 40 to 49 in good health. Some clones in this sample may be carry-over from other donors' samples. Sequencing input: PBMCs. The CDR3 region has the DNA TGTGCCAGCAGCTTAATAGCGGGGAACACCGGGGAGCTGTTTTTT. It translates to CASSLIAGNTGELFF.